This T cell receptor beta chain was recorded in a study of OX40 agonist ivuxolimab in advanced cancers. Study-wide results and caveats: There were, on average, more expanded clones in CD8+ T cells than in CD4+.

As regards this clone: The antigen is not known.

Produced via immunoSEQ multiplex PCR; TCRdb's table is partial and in-frame only. The table records some 39,000 clones, about 90% of them present only once. The CDR3 extends over 16 amino acids. The junction had 3 bases not matched to a gene; V was cut back by 1 base and J by 4 bases. CDR1 SGHTA and CDR2 FQGNSA come from the germline V gene. Blood draws occurred at baseline, cycle 4 day 1, and cycle 7 day 1. This chain connects TRBV7-2 to TRBJ2-3, with 12 bases fitting TRBD2. The TCR comes from an adult with an advanced solid tumor such as melanoma, head and neck, liver or kidney cancer. Specimen: CD4+ or CD8+ T cells sorted from blood, collected in a trial of the OX40 agonist ivuxolimab. This chain's CDR3 is CASSLELAGGADTQYF. CDR3 nucleotide sequence: TGTGCCAGCAGCTTAGAGCTAGCGGGAGGGGCAGATACGCAGTATTTT.